The entry below describes one TCR beta chain. The record originates from a study of cytomegalovirus exposure and HLA in healthy donors. Study in general: Sequencing of some 200 million T cells in an earlier analysis found more than 100 million unique TCR beta sequences.

Researchers ran the PCR with 60 Vbeta and 13 Jbeta primers. Libraries were prepared by immunoSEQ multiplex PCR; TCRdb keeps only in-frame clonotypes and omits some of them. The sample has around 150,000 clones, around four fifths seen once. CDR1 is MDHEN and CDR2 is SYDVKM in the germline V gene. The CDR3 is made up of 15 amino acids. Trimming stripped 7 bases from V and 2 bases from J, with 12 bases between. The sample comprised PBMCs. The V and J genes are TRBV28 and TRBJ1-6; no clear D gene. This sequence originates from a male donor in good health and CMV-seronegative. CDR3 in amino acids: CASNLARTYNSPLHF. DNA of the CDR3: TGTGCCAGCAACCTAGCGAGGACCTATAATTCACCCCTCCACTTT.